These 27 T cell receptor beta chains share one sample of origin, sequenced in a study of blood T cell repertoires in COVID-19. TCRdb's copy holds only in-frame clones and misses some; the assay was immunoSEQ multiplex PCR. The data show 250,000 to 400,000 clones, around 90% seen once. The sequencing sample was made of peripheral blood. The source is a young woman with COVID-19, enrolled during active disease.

The CDR3 sequence: CASSRGPPYSYEQYF. The CDR3, as DNA: TGTGCCAGCAGCAGGGGGCCACCATACTCCTACGAGCAGTACTTC. V usage is TRBV14 and J usage is TRBJ2-7; the match to TRBD1 covers 7 bases. Trimming at V came to 5 bases and at J to 0 bases, leaving 7 bases not matched to a gene. The CDR3 loop spans 15 amino acids. Looked up from germline, CDR1 is SGHDN and CDR2 is FVKESK.

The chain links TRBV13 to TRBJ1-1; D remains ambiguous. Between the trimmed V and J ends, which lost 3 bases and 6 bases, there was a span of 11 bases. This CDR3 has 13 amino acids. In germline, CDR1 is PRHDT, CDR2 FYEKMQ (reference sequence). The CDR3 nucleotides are TGTGCCAGCAGCTTCAGCGTAGTTCCTGAAGCTTTCTTT. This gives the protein CASSFSVVPEAFF.

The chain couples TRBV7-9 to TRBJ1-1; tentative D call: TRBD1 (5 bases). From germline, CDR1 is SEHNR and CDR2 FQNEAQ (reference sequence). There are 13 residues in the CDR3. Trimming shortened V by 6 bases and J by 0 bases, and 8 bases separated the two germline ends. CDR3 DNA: TGTGCCAGCAGGGGACTCATGAACACTGAAGCTTTCTTT. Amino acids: CASRGLMNTEAFF.

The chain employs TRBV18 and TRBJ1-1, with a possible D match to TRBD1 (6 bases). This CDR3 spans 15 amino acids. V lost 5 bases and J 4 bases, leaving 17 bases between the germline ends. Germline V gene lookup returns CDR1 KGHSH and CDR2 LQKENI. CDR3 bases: TGTGCCAGCTCATCTCGACACAGGGAATTCACTGAAGCTTTCTTT. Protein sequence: CASSSRHREFTEAFF.

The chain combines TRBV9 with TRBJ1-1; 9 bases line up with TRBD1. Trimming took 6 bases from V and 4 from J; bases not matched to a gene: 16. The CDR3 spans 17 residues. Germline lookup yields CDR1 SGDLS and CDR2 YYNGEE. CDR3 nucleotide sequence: TGTGCCAGCACCTTCCGTAGTGCAGGACAGGGGCCCACTGAAGCTTTCTTT. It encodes CASTFRSAGQGPTEAFF.

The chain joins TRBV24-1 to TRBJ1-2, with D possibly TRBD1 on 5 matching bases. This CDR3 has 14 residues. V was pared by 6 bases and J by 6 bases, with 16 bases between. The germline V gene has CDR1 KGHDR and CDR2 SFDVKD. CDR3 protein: CATSSTETRHGYTF. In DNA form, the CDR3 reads TGTGCCACCAGTTCGACAGAGACGAGGCATGGCTACACCTTC.

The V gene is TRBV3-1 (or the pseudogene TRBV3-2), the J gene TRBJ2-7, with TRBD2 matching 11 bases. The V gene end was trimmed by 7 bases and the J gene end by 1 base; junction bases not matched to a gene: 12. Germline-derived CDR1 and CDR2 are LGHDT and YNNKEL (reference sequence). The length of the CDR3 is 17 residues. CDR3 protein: CASTRGVRTSGSYEQYF. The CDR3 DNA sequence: TGTGCCAGCACCCGGGGGGTCCGGACTAGCGGGTCCTACGAGCAGTACTTC.

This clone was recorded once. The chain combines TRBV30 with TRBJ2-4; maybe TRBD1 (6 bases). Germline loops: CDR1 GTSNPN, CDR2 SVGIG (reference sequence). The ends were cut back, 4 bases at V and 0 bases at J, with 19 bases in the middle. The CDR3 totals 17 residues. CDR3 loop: CAWKSRDTNLAKNIQYF. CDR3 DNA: TGTGCCTGGAAGTCCCGGGACACAAACCTAGCCAAAAACATTCAGTACTTC.

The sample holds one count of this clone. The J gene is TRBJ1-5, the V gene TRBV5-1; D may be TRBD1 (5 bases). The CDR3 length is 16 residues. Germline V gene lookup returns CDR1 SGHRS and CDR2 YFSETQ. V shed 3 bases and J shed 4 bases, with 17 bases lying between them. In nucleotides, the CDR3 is TGCGCCAGCAGCTCAGGACCAAGGGGAAGGAATCAGCCCCAGCATTTT. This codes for CASSSGPRGRNQPQHF.

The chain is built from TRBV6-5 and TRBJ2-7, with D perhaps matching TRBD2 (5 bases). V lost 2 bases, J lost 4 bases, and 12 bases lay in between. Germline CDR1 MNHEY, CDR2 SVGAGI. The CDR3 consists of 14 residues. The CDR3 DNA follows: TGTGCCAGCAGTTACAGGGTTTCGGGATACGAGCAGTACTTC. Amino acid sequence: CASSYRVSGYEQYF.

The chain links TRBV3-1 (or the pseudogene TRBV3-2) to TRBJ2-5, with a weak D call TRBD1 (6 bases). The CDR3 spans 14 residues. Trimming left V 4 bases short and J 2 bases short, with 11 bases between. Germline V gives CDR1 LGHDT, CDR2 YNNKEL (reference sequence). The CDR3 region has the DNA TGTGCCAGCAGCCGCCGACAGGCGCAAGAGACCCAGTACTTC. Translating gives CASSRRQAQETQYF.

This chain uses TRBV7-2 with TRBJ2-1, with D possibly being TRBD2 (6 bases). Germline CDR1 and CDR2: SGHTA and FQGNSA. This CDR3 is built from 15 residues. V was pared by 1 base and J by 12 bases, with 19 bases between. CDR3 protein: CASSLGAAATSMQFF. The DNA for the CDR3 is TGTGCCAGCAGCTTAGGGGCGGCTGCTACTAGCATGCAGTTCTTC.

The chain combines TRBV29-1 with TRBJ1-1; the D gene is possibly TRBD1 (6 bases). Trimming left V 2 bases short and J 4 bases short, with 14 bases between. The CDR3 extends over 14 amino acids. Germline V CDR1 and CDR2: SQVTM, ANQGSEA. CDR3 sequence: CSVEMNRAGTEAFF. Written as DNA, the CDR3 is TGCAGCGTTGAAATGAACAGGGCGGGCACTGAAGCTTTCTTT.

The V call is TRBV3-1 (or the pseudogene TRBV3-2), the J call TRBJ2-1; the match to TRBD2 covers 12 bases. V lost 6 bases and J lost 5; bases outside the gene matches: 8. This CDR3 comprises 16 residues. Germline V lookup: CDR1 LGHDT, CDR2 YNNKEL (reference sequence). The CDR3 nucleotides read TGTGCCAGCAGACTTGCTAGCGGGAGGGCCAACAATGAGCAGTTCTTC. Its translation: CASRLASGRANNEQFF.

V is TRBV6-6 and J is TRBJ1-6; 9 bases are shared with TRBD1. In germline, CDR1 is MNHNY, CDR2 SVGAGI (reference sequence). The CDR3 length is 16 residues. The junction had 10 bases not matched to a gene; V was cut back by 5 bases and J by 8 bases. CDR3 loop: CASSAATGGSHSPLHF. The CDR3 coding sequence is TGTGCCAGCAGTGCCGCGACAGGGGGTTCCCATTCACCCCTCCACTTT.

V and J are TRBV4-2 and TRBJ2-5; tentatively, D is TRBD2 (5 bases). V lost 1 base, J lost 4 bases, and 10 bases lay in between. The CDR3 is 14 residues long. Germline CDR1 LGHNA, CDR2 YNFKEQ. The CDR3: CASSQAPRGETQYF. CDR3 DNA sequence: TGTGCCAGCAGCCAAGCCCCACGGGGAGAGACCCAGTACTTC.

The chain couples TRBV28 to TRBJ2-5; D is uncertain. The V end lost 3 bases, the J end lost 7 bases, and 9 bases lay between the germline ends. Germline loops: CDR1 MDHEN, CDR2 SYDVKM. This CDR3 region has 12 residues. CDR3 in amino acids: CASSLRLGTQYF. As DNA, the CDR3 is TGTGCCAGCAGTTTGAGACTTGGGACCCAGTACTTC.

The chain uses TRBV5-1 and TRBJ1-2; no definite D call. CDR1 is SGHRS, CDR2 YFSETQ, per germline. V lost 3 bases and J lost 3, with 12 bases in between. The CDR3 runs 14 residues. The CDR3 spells CASSSGRGDYGYTF. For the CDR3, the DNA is TGCGCCAGCAGCTCAGGTCGGGGAGACTATGGCTACACCTTC.

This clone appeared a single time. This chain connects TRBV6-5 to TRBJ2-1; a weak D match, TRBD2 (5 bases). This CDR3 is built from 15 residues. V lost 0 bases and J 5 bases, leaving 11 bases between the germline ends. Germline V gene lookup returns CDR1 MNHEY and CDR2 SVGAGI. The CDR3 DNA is TGTGCCAGCAGTTACTCTTGGAGCGGCGACAATGAGCAGTTCTTC. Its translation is CASSYSWSGDNEQFF.

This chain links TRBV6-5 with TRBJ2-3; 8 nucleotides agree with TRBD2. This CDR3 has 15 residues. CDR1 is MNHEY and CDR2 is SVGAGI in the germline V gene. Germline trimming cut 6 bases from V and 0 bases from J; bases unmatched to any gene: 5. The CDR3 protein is CASSQLAASTDTQYF. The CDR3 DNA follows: TGTGCCAGCAGCCAACTAGCGGCTAGCACAGATACGCAGTATTTT.

The CDR3 here is CASSLGTAGGADTQYF. CDR3 DNA sequence: TGTGCCAGCAGCCTAGGGACAGCCGGCGGTGCAGATACGCAGTATTTT. The chain carries TRBV5-4 and TRBJ2-3; 7 bases match TRBD1. V shed 4 bases and J 4 bases; nucleotides not matched to a gene: 12. The CDR3 is made up of 16 amino acids. The germline CDR1 and CDR2 sequences are SGHNT and YYREEE (reference sequence).

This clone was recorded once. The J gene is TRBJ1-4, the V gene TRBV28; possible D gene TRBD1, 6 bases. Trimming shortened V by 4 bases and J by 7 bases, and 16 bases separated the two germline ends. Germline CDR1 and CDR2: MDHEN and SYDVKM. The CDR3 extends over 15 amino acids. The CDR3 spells CASSSPGGAGEKLFF. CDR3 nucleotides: TGTGCCAGCAGTTCCCCCGGGGGGGCTGGTGAAAAACTGTTTTTT.

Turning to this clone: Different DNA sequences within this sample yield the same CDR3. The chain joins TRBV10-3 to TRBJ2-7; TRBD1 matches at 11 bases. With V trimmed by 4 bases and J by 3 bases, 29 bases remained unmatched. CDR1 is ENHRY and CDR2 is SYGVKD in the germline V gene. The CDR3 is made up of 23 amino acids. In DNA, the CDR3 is TGTGCCATCAGTGTCGGGGCCCTGGGACAGGGGGGCCATGCCGGGACCTCACTCTACGAGCAGTACTTC. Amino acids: CAISVGALGQGGHAGTSLYEQYF.

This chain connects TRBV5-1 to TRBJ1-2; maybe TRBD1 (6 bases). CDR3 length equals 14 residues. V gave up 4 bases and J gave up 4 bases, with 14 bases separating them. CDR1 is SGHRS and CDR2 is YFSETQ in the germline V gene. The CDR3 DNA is TGCGCCAGCAGCATGGAGACAGGTCCCTATGGCTACACCTTC. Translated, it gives CASSMETGPYGYTF.

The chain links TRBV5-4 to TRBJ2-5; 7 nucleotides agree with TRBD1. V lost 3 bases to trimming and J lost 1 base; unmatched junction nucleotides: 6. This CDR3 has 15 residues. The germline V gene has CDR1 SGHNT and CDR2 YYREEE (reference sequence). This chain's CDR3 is CASSYPTGRQETQYF. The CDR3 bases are TGTGCCAGCAGCTACCCGACAGGGCGCCAAGAGACCCAGTACTTC.

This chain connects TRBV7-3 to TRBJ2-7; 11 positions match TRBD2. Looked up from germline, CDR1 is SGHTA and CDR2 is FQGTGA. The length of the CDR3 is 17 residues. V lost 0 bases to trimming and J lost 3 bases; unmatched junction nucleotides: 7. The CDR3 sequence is CASSLTALAGGYYEQYF. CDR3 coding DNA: TGTGCCAGCAGCTTAACGGCTCTAGCGGGAGGTTACTACGAGCAGTACTTC.

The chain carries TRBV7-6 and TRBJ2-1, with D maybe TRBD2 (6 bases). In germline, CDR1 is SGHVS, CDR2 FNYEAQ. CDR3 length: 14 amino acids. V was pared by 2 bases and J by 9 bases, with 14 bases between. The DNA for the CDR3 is TGTGCCAGCAGCTTAAGGGAGGTATTCGGTGAGCAGTTCTTC. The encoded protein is CASSLREVFGEQFF.